This TCR beta chain was sequenced in a study of blood T cell repertoires in COVID-19. On the study more broadly: Acute-phase and convalescent COVID-19 samples originated in the United States, Italy and Spain. Sources were T cells, B-cell-depleted T cells, or PBMCs; the material itself was cDNA or gDNA.

In the original analysis: Researchers report that nucleated cell counts were estimated from reference gene primer amplification. Clones were read by immunoSEQ multiplex PCR, and TCRdb kept only the in-frame ones, dropping some. From that table come the V and J calls and clone size; the DNA was used to work out D and trimming. The sample consists of some 120,000 clones, 84% of them appearing once. The CDR3 totals 16 residues. Germline loops: CDR1 KGHSH, CDR2 LQKENI. V dropped 4 bases and J dropped 7 bases, with 19 bases sitting between them. Sequences were obtained from peripheral blood. The origin of this receptor is a woman under 40 who had recovered from COVID-19. The chain has TRBV18 and TRBJ1-4, with D possibly being TRBD1 (5 bases). CDR3 sequence (DNA): TGTGCCAGCTCACTTATGACCTTAGGGGCCTCTGAAAAACTGTTTTTT. Translating gives CASSLMTLGASEKLFF.